These 26 T cell receptor beta chains share one sample of origin, sequenced in a study of OX40 agonist ivuxolimab in advanced cancers. The data were produced by immunoSEQ multiplex PCR, yet TCRdb's version contains in-frame clones alone and is incomplete. The top ten hold around 2.5% of the sample, which has around 74,000 clones, just under 90% seen once. Material: CD4+ or CD8+ T cells sorted from blood, obtained in a trial of the OX40 agonist ivuxolimab. The receptors were gathered from an adult with an advanced solid tumor such as melanoma, head and neck, liver or kidney cancer.

The chain employs TRBV2 and TRBJ1-2; a weak D match, TRBD1 (5 bases). Trimming cost V 7 bases and J 6 bases, with 18 bases left between them. The CDR3 sequence is 14 residues long. Germline V gene sequence: CDR1 SNHLY, CDR2 FYNNEI. The CDR3 loop is CASTLTGRADGYTF. In DNA form, the CDR3 reads TGTGCCAGCACACTTACGGGCAGGGCGGATGGCTACACCTTC.

J is TRBJ2-7 and V is TRBV5-6; TRBD1 aligns across 7 bases. CDR3 length: 16 amino acids. V shed 6 bases, J shed 0 bases, and the junction held 12 bases outside the gene matches. The germline V gene has CDR1 SGHDT and CDR2 YYEEEE. The CDR3 protein is CASTYQGVSLSYEQYF. CDR3 bases: TGTGCCAGCACCTACCAGGGGGTATCCCTCTCCTACGAGCAGTACTTC.

There are a few counts of this clone. The chain combines TRBV5-4 with TRBJ2-2; D perhaps matches TRBD2 (6 bases). CDR1 is SGHNT and CDR2 is YYREEE in the germline V gene (reference sequence). The CDR3 is 16 amino acids. V lost 6 bases, J lost 2 bases, and 17 bases lay in between. The CDR3 loop reads CASNHGGDYNTGELFF. Written as DNA, the CDR3 is TGTGCCAGCAACCACGGCGGGGATTACAACACCGGGGAGCTGTTTTTT.

The V and J genes are TRBV5-4 and TRBJ2-3; weak D call: TRBD2 (5 bases). Germline CDR1 SGHNT, CDR2 YYREEE (reference sequence). V gave up 3 bases and J gave up 4 bases, with 12 bases separating them. This CDR3 is 14 amino acids long. The CDR3 spells CASSSPLRADTQYF. The CDR3 DNA reads TGTGCCAGCAGCTCACCCCTGCGGGCAGATACGCAGTATTTT. Supplemented by reference TRBV5-4 and TRBJ2-3, the full variable domain reads ETGVTQSPTHLIKTRGQQVTLRCSSQSGHNTVSWYQQALGQGPQFIFQYYREEENGRGNFPPRFSGLQFPNYSSELNVNALELDDSALYLCASSSPLRADTQYFGPGTRLTVL.

The chain is built from TRBV5-1 and TRBJ2-7, with TRBD1 matching 7 bases. The CDR3 sequence is 12 residues long. After removal of 4 bases from V and 2 bases from J, the junction contained 0 bases not matched to a gene. Germline-derived CDR1 and CDR2 are SGHRS and YFSETQ. The CDR3 DNA sequence: TGCGCCAGCAGCCAGGGGGCCTACGAGCAGTACTTC. Translated, it gives CASSQGAYEQYF. Full variable domain (remainder filled in from reference TRBV5-1 and TRBJ2-7): KAGVTQTPRYLIKTRGQQVTLSCSPISGHRSVSWYQQTPGQGLQFLFEYFSETQRNKGNFPGRFSGRQFSNSRSEMNVSTLELGDSALYLCASSQGAYEQYFGPGTRLTVT.

A single count supports this clone. The chain couples TRBV2 to TRBJ1-1, with unresolved D. With 4 bases removed from V and 3 bases from J, the gap between germline ends came to 12 bases. CDR3 length: 14 residues. Germline CDR1 reads SNHLY; CDR2 reads FYNNEI. CDR3 protein: CASSVSGVDTEAFF. Here the CDR3 DNA reads TGTGCCAGCAGTGTATCGGGCGTAGACACTGAAGCTTTCTTT.

This clone was counted a few times. This chain links TRBV7-9 with TRBJ1-5; D remains unclear. The CDR3 loop spans 12 amino acids. CDR1 is SEHNR and CDR2 is FQNEAQ in the germline V gene (reference sequence). Trimming left V 3 bases short and J 3 bases short, with 3 bases between. CDR3 region: CASSFTNQPQHF. The CDR3 DNA reads TGTGCCAGCAGCTTCACCAATCAGCCCCAGCATTTT.

The chain has TRBV11-2 and TRBJ2-2; D may be TRBD1 or TRBD2 (5 bases each). The CDR3 loop spans 15 amino acids. With 1 base removed from V and 5 bases from J, the gap between germline ends came to 11 bases. Germline V gene sequence: CDR1 SGHAT, CDR2 FQNNGV. The CDR3 here is CASSLVRDPTGELFF. Here the CDR3 DNA reads TGTGCCAGCAGCTTAGTAAGGGACCCAACCGGGGAGCTGTTTTTT.

The CDR3 protein is CASSLGGGEQYF. The CDR3 DNA is TGTGCCAGCAGCTTGGGCGGGGGCGAGCAGTACTTC. The chain is built from TRBV7-9 and TRBJ2-7; 7 nucleotides align to TRBD2. With 3 bases clipped from V and 6 bases from J, the junction kept 2 bases outside the gene matches. This CDR3 is built from 12 residues. Germline values: CDR1 SEHNR, CDR2 FQNEAQ (reference sequence).

This clone was seen only a few times. At one boundary the junction diverges from the germline segment, which might be a read error. The same CDR3 can be traced to other DNA sequences in this sample. This chain connects TRBV6-1 to TRBJ2-7; TRBD2 might be the D (5 bases). This CDR3 contains 12 residues. Germline CDR1 is MNHNS and CDR2 is SASEGT. For the CDR3, the DNA is TGTGCCAGCAGCGAAGACTATTACGAGCAGTACTTC. This codes for CASSEDYYEQYF.

This rearrangement joins TRBV7-8 to TRBJ2-7, with 9 bases matching TRBD1. Trimming cost V 5 bases and J 5 bases; bases outside gene matches: 7. CDR3 size: 14 residues. Germline lookup yields CDR1 SGHVS and CDR2 FQNEAQ. As DNA, the CDR3 is TGTGCCAGCAGCCTAAACAGGGGGCTCAACGAGCAGTACTTC. The encoded protein is CASSLNRGLNEQYF.

The chain has TRBV10-3 and TRBJ2-1, with 8 positions matching TRBD2. Germline lookup yields CDR1 ENHRY and CDR2 SYGVKD. V lost 6 bases to trimming and J lost 8 bases; unmatched junction nucleotides: 9. The CDR3 consists of 14 residues. CDR3 DNA sequence: TGTGCCATCAGGCGGCTAGCGGGTTGGGATGAGCAGTTCTTC. Translated, it gives CAIRRLAGWDEQFF.

The J gene is TRBJ1-2, the V gene TRBV5-6; D remains unclear. Germline lookup yields CDR1 SGHDT and CDR2 YYEEEE. V lost 4 bases, J lost 4 bases, and 8 bases lay in between. The CDR3 extends over 12 amino acids. Here the CDR3 reads CASSPRTYGYTF. The CDR3 DNA reads TGTGCCAGCAGCCCACGGACCTATGGCTACACCTTC.

V is TRBV5-1 and J is TRBJ1-2, with D unclear. V was cut by 5 bases and J by 2 bases, with 7 bases left in between. The CDR3 loop spans 12 amino acids. Germline V gene lookup returns CDR1 SGHRS and CDR2 YFSETQ. CDR3 residues: CASREGNYGYTF. CDR3 nucleotides: TGCGCCAGCAGGGAAGGGAACTATGGCTACACCTTC.

This chain joins TRBV7-9 and TRBJ2-7, with D possibly called TRBD1 or TRBD2 (5 bases each). The germline V gene has CDR1 SEHNR and CDR2 FQNEAQ (reference sequence). The CDR3 runs to 13 residues. Trimming cost V 3 bases and J 6 bases, with 12 bases left between them. The CDR3 loop reads CASSFDGTGEQYF. The DNA of the CDR3 is TGTGCCAGCAGCTTCGACGGGACGGGCGAGCAGTACTTC. The full variable domain, its missing parts supplied by reference TRBV7-9 and TRBJ2-7, is DTGVSQNPRHKITKRGQNVTFRCDPISEHNRLYWYRQTLGQGPEFLTYFQNEAQLEKSRLLSDRFSAERPKGSFSTLEIQRTEQGDSAMYLCASSFDGTGEQYFGPGTRLTVT.

V and J are TRBV5-1 and TRBJ1-6, with D perhaps TRBD1 (6 bases). The CDR3 runs to 14 residues. Germline CDR1 SGHRS, CDR2 YFSETQ. Trimming took off 7 bases at V and 10 bases at J, with 18 bases between the two ends. The CDR3 DNA reads TGCGCCAGCCGGGCGATGGGGGCCCCCTCACCCCTCCACTTT. Its translation is CASRAMGAPSPLHF. The full variable domain, its missing parts supplied by reference TRBV5-1 and TRBJ1-6, is KAGVTQTPRYLIKTRGQQVTLSCSPISGHRSVSWYQQTPGQGLQFLFEYFSETQRNKGNFPGRFSGRQFSNSRSEMNVSTLELGDSALYLCASRAMGAPSPLHFGNGTRLTVT.

The V gene is TRBV18, the J gene TRBJ2-7; 8 nucleotides match TRBD1. Germline CDR1 and CDR2: KGHSH and LQKENI. This CDR3 region has 15 residues. V trimming: 3 bases; J trimming: 4 bases; junction bases outside the gene matches: 8. The CDR3 nucleotides read TGTGCCAGCTCACCTGGACAGGGTAGTGGTTACGAGCAGTACTTC. It translates to CASSPGQGSGYEQYF.

V usage is TRBV7-2 and J usage is TRBJ1-6; 8 positions match TRBD1. The germline V gene encodes CDR1 SGHTA and CDR2 FQGNSA. V lost 3 bases to trimming and J lost 0 bases; unmatched junction nucleotides: 10. CDR3 size: 19 residues. The CDR3 coding sequence is TGTGCCAGCAGCTTTGGGGAAAGGGACAGGATCTCCTATAATTCACCCCTCCACTTT. Translation: CASSFGERDRISYNSPLHF.

The chain couples TRBV6-5 to TRBJ1-2; D is uncertain. Germline V CDR1 and CDR2: MNHEY, SVGAGI. The CDR3 has 14 amino acids. The V end was cut by 5 bases, the J end by 8 bases, with 18 bases between. As DNA, the CDR3 is TGTGCCAGCAGTCCGCCAAGGGAAGAGAGGGGCTACACCTTC. The encoded protein is CASSPPREERGYTF.

This chain joins TRBV7-9 and TRBJ1-1, with TRBD1 matching over 9 bases. The V segment lost 5 bases and the J segment 4 bases; nucleotides outside the gene matches: 8. The CDR3 runs 15 residues. CDR1 is SEHNR, CDR2 FQNEAQ, per germline (reference sequence). CDR3 sequence: CASSPRTGVGTEAFF. Here the CDR3 DNA reads TGTGCCAGCAGCCCTAGGACAGGGGTAGGCACTGAAGCTTTCTTT.

J is TRBJ1-5 and V is TRBV28; the D is unclear. Between the trimmed V and J ends, which lost 4 bases and 6 bases, there was a span of 22 bases. This CDR3 comprises 17 residues. Germline V gene data show CDR1 as MDHEN and CDR2 as SYDVKM. The CDR3 DNA follows: TGTGCCAGCAGTTACCCCTGGGTCTCCGCGGGTAGTCAGCCCCAGCATTTT. Its translation: CASSYPWVSAGSQPQHF.

The genes are TRBV6-1 and TRBJ1-2, with a tentative D call TRBD1 (6 bases). Germline V gene lookup returns CDR1 MNHNS and CDR2 SASEGT. The CDR3 contains 14 residues. Trimming stripped 2 bases from V and 4 bases from J, with 11 bases between. CDR3 sequence reads: CASSERTATYGYTF. The CDR3 DNA reads TGTGCCAGCAGTGAACGGACAGCCACCTATGGCTACACCTTC.

The J gene is TRBJ2-5, the V gene TRBV11-3, with D unclear. This CDR3 is 13 amino acids long. Germline V gene data show CDR1 as SGHNT and CDR2 as YENEEA. Between the trimmed V and J ends, which lost 1 base and 5 bases, there was a span of 8 bases. This chain's CDR3 is CASSLGDSETQYF. CDR3 DNA: TGTGCCAGCAGCTTAGGGGATTCCGAGACCCAGTACTTC.

This clone was seen just once. The chain carries TRBV6-1 and TRBJ1-5; D unresolved. V lost 11 bases, J lost 0 bases, and 17 bases lay in between. The length of the CDR3 is 15 residues. Germline V lookup: CDR1 MNHNS, CDR2 SASEGT. CDR3 nucleotides: TGTGCCTGCCGGAGGGTAGATTCTAGCAATCAGCCCCAGCATTTT. It codes for CACRRVDSSNQPQHF.

This CDR3 reads CASSLGDGITYEQYF. For the CDR3, the DNA is TGTGCCAGCAGCTTAGGGGACGGGATAACCTACGAGCAGTACTTC. The chain has TRBV7-6 and TRBJ2-7, with D possibly being TRBD1 or TRBD2 (5 bases each). The CDR3 extends over 15 amino acids. Germline loops: CDR1 SGHVS, CDR2 FNYEAQ. With 1 base removed from V and 2 bases from J, the gap between germline ends came to 12 bases.

In nucleotides, the CDR3 is TGTGCCAGCAGTCAGGGGGTAAACACCATATATTTT. It is translated as CASSQGVNTIYF. The rearrangement links TRBV28 to TRBJ1-3; TRBD1 matches 7 bases. V was clipped by 5 bases and J by 6 bases; unmatched bases: 1. The CDR3 is made up of 12 amino acids. Looked up from germline, CDR1 is MDHEN and CDR2 is SYDVKM.